The 11 T cell receptor beta chains below were found in one sample sequenced in a study of blood T cell repertoires in COVID-19. Clones were sequenced by immunoSEQ multiplex PCR, and TCRdb holds only the in-frame ones, with some missing. The data hold roughly 400,000 clones, with approximately 90% observed a single time. The source material was PBMCs or T cells enriched from blood (not recorded which). All receptors derive from a woman between 35 and 50 years old who had been exposed to COVID-19.

The CDR3 bases are TGTGCCATCAGTGAGGACAGGGCCGCCCCGAACACTGAAGCTTTCTTT. Its protein product is CAISEDRAAPNTEAFF. The chain employs TRBV10-3 and TRBJ1-1; TRBD1 matches at 7 bases. The CDR3 runs to 16 residues. Germline V gives CDR1 ENHRY, CDR2 SYGVKD. Losses at the gene ends were 2 bases for V and 1 base for J; bases not matched to a gene: 7.

V and J are TRBV28 and TRBJ1-2; D not certain. V dropped 10 bases and J dropped 8 bases, with 17 bases sitting between them. The CDR3 has 12 residues. CDR1 and CDR2 from the germline V gene are MDHEN and SYDVKM. DNA of the CDR3: TGTGCCATAGACACGCTCTCAGGAGGCTACACCTTC. Its protein is CAIDTLSGGYTF.

The CDR3 reads CASRGAGSPLHF. The CDR3 nucleotides read TGTGCCAGCAGGGGGGCTGGTTCACCCCTCCACTTT. The J gene is TRBJ1-6, the V gene TRBV25-1, with D perhaps matching TRBD1 (6 bases). The V end lost 6 bases, the J end lost 9 bases, and 9 bases lay between the germline ends. The CDR3 runs 12 residues. Germline V gene data show CDR1 as MGHDK and CDR2 as SYGVNS.

The chain joins TRBV3-1 (or the pseudogene TRBV3-2) to TRBJ1-6, with D uncertain. From germline, CDR1 is LGHDT and CDR2 YNNKEL (reference sequence). CDR3 size: 15 residues. V was cut by 4 bases and J by 0 bases, with 7 bases left in between. DNA of the CDR3: TGTGCCAGCAGCCGAGGGAACTCCTATAATTCACCCCTCCACTTT. As protein: CASSRGNSYNSPLHF.

J is TRBJ2-3 and V is TRBV4-3; 10 positions agree with TRBD2. The CDR3 is 16 residues long. V trimming: 0 bases; J trimming: 6 bases; junction bases outside the gene matches: 6. CDR1 LGHNA and CDR2 YSLEER come from the germline V gene. CDR3 loop: CASSQEGPSGGDTQYF. The DNA for the CDR3 is TGCGCCAGCAGCCAAGAGGGCCCTAGCGGGGGTGATACGCAGTATTTT.

The chain joins TRBV30 to TRBJ1-1, with D possibly being TRBD1 (5 bases). The ends were cut back, 3 bases at V and 0 bases at J, with 8 bases in the middle. The CDR3 consists of 13 residues. Germline-derived CDR1 and CDR2 are GTSNPN and SVGIG (reference sequence). This CDR3 reads CAWRLGLNTEAFF. As DNA, the CDR3 is TGTGCCTGGAGACTGGGGCTGAACACTGAAGCTTTCTTT.

This chain uses TRBV30 with TRBJ2-1; 10 nucleotides match TRBD2. The CDR3 is 15 amino acids. The V gene end was trimmed by 5 bases and the J gene end by 7 bases; junction bases not matched to a gene: 11. Germline loops: CDR1 GTSNPN, CDR2 SVGIG (reference sequence). CDR3 loop: CAWGGTSVDRNEQFF. CDR3 bases: TGTGCCTGGGGCGGGACTAGCGTTGACCGGAATGAGCAGTTCTTC. Full variable domain (missing parts from reference TRBV30 and TRBJ2-1): SQTIHQWPATLVQPVGSPLSLECTVEGTSNPNLYWYRQAAGRGLQLLFYSVGIGQISSEVPQNLSASRPQDRQFILSSKKLLLSDSGFYLCAWGGTSVDRNEQFFGPGTRLTVL.

The gene calls are TRBV6-2 or TRBV6-3 and TRBJ2-7; 9 bases fit TRBD2. The CDR3 runs 18 residues. V gave up 2 bases and J gave up 5 bases; unmatched junction bases: 16. Germline V gives CDR1 MNHEY, CDR2 SVGEGT. The CDR3 DNA is TGTGCCAGCAGTTACCCCACGGGCGGGAGGGCCTTCGGAGACGAGCAGTACTTC. It translates to CASSYPTGGRAFGDEQYF.

The CDR3 protein is CSVRTSGPYEQYF. Here the CDR3 DNA reads TGCAGCGTCCGGACTAGCGGACCTTACGAGCAGTACTTC. The V gene is TRBV29-1, the J gene TRBJ2-7, with 10 bases lining up with TRBD2. The germline gives CDR1 SQVTM, CDR2 ANQGSEA. Trimming removed 6 bases from V and 4 bases from J; junction bases left unmatched: 6. The CDR3 loop spans 13 amino acids.

The V gene is TRBV18, the J gene TRBJ2-7; 8 bases agree with TRBD2. CDR3 size: 14 residues. V was clipped by 3 bases and J by 3 bases; unmatched bases: 4. Germline V lookup: CDR1 KGHSH, CDR2 LQKENI. CDR3 amino acids: CASSPGLARYEQYF. As DNA, the CDR3 is TGTGCCAGCTCACCCGGACTAGCCCGCTACGAGCAGTACTTC.

The chain uses TRBV10-3 and TRBJ1-3, with D perhaps matching TRBD1 (5 bases). Germline values: CDR1 ENHRY, CDR2 SYGVKD. This CDR3 contains 13 residues. V lost 0 bases and J lost 9, with 9 bases in between. The CDR3 nucleotides are TGTGCCATCAGTGAGTCCTTCGGGGGCACCATATATTTT. Amino acid sequence: CAISESFGGTIYF.